The 15 T cell receptor beta chains presented below share a single source sample, sequenced in a study of blood T cells in healthy people across ages. A sample-barcoded 5' primer and a J-beta primer mix were used in a second PCR of roughly 7 to 12 cycles. TCRdb reprocessed the 5' RACE reads with MiXCR, giving one entry per CDR3 protein. The sample yields fewer than 1,200,000 distinct CDR3 sequences, almost 25% seen once. These data are also associated with another study on T cells of mothers and their children.

Sequencing used blood. The receptors here all came from a girl aged 2-9 years in good health.

This clonotype appeared a few times. The genes are TRBV19 and TRBJ2-3; TRBD1 matches 9 bases. Germline lookup yields CDR1 LNHDA and CDR2 SQIVND (reference sequence). Unmatched junction bases numbered 9, after V lost 3 bases and J lost 5 bases. The CDR3 is 16 amino acids. The CDR3 sequence is CASSIASGQGRDTQYF. The CDR3 bases are TGTGCCAGTAGTATTGCATCGGGACAGGGAAGAGATACGCAGTATTTT.

The chain uses TRBV9 and TRBJ1-3; D is undetermined. With 0 bases removed from V and 0 bases from J, the gap between germline ends came to 7 bases. Germline lookup yields CDR1 SGDLS and CDR2 YYNGEE. CDR3 length: 15 amino acids. The CDR3 DNA reads as TGTGCCAGCAGCGTAGGGGGTCTCTCTGGAAACACCATATATTTT. Protein sequence: CASSVGGLSGNTIYF. Based on the CDR3 plus reference TRBV9 and TRBJ1-3, the full variable domain is DSGVTQTPKHLITATGQRVTLRCSPRSGDLSVYWYQQSLDQGLQFLIQYYNGEERAKGNILERFSAQQFPDLHSELNLSSLELGDSALYFCASSVGGLSGNTIYFGEGSWLTVV.

The chain recombines TRBV20-1 with TRBJ1-1, with D tentatively TRBD1 (6 bases). V was cut by 7 bases and J by 5 bases, with 17 bases left in between. The length of the CDR3 is 13 residues. Germline V CDR1 and CDR2: DFQATT, SNEGSKA (reference sequence). The CDR3: CSVEAQGRTEAFF. In DNA, the CDR3 is TGCAGTGTTGAGGCACAGGGTAGGACTGAAGCTTTCTTT.

A few counts support this clonotype. This chain links TRBV4-3 with TRBJ1-2; TRBD1 is a possible D gene (6 bases). The CDR3 spans 13 residues. Looked up from germline, CDR1 is LGHNA and CDR2 is YSLEER. V gave up 1 base and J gave up 8 bases, with 11 bases separating them. The CDR3 loop reads CASSQVNRDGYTF. CDR3 coding DNA: TGCGCCAGCAGCCAAGTGAACAGGGACGGCTACACCTTC.

In this sample, this clonotype turned up a few times. This chain links TRBV5-1 with TRBJ2-3; 15 nucleotides agree with TRBD2. CDR1 is SGHRS and CDR2 is YFSETQ in the germline V gene. Trimming at V came to 2 bases and at J to 0 bases, leaving 7 bases not matched to a gene. CDR3 length: 19 residues. The CDR3: CASSFGLAGGLLSTDTQYF. In DNA, the CDR3 is TGCGCCAGCAGCTTTGGACTAGCGGGAGGGCTTTTGAGCACAGATACGCAGTATTTT.

This clonotype was counted a few times. The gene calls are TRBV29-1 and TRBJ2-5; perhaps TRBD1 as D (6 bases). Per the germline V gene, CDR1 is SQVTM and CDR2 is ANQGSEA. V lost 3 bases, J lost 5 bases, and 13 bases lay in between. This CDR3 is 13 amino acids long. Written as DNA, the CDR3 is TGCAGCGTTGACTGGACAGCACAGGAGACCCAGTACTTC. This gives the protein CSVDWTAQETQYF.

This chain joins TRBV7-9 and TRBJ2-1, with TRBD2 matching 7 bases. The CDR3 has 16 residues. V shed 1 base and J 5 bases; nucleotides not matched to a gene: 8. From germline, CDR1 is SEHNR and CDR2 FQNEAQ (reference sequence). The CDR3 spells CASSLGVSGYNNEQFF. CDR3 bases: TGTGCCAGCAGCTTAGGAGTTAGCGGGTATAACAATGAGCAGTTCTTC. Full variable domain (missing parts from reference TRBV7-9 and TRBJ2-1): DTGVSQNPRHKITKRGQNVTFRCDPISEHNRLYWYRQTLGQGPEFLTYFQNEAQLEKSRLLSDRFSAERPKGSFSTLEIQRTEQGDSAMYLCASSLGVSGYNNEQFFGPGTRLTVL.

This sequence joins TRBV28 and TRBJ1-4; D unclear. The V and J ends lost 7 bases and 5 bases respectively, with 20 bases between them. This CDR3 comprises 16 residues. Per germline, CDR1 MDHEN and CDR2 SYDVKM. CDR3 loop: CASKIPRGRANEKLFF. In DNA, the CDR3 is TGTGCCAGCAAGATACCCCGAGGGAGGGCGAATGAAAAACTGTTTTTT.

V and J are TRBV20-1 and TRBJ1-4; a weak D match, TRBD1 (6 bases). Germline V gene lookup returns CDR1 DFQATT and CDR2 SNEGSKA (reference sequence). Trimming took off 3 bases at V and 5 bases at J, with 13 bases between the two ends. The CDR3 sequence is 14 residues long. The CDR3 nucleotides are TGCAGTGCTAGTGGGACAATGGGGAATGAAAAACTGTTTTTT. Its protein product is CSASGTMGNEKLFF.

Only a few counts were recorded for this clonotype. This sequence joins TRBV11-2 and TRBJ2-1; 12 nucleotides match TRBD2. Trimming at V came to 2 bases and at J to 6 bases, leaving 14 bases not matched to a gene. Germline loops: CDR1 SGHAT, CDR2 FQNNGV. This CDR3 spans 19 amino acids. In DNA, the CDR3 is TGTGCCAGCAGCTTATGGCCTAGCGGGGGGGTAGAGTTGGGCAATGAGCAGTTCTTC. It specifies CASSLWPSGGVELGNEQFF.

Of note for this clonotype: The junction departs from germline at one end; a sequencing error may be responsible. The gene calls are TRBV6-5 and TRBJ2-7; D possibly corresponds to TRBD2 (6 bases). CDR3 length: 13 residues. Per the germline V gene, CDR1 is MNHEY and CDR2 is SVGAGI. For the CDR3, the DNA is TGTGCCAGCTCTCAGCGGGCCAACTACGAGCACTACTTC. It codes for CASSQRANYEHYF.

The J gene is TRBJ2-1, the V gene TRBV7-9; 12 nucleotides match TRBD2. Germline CDR1 reads SEHNR; CDR2 reads FQNEAQ (reference sequence). Trimming removed 4 bases from V and 6 bases from J; junction bases left unmatched: 4. The CDR3 is 15 amino acids. CDR3 bases: TGTGCCAGCAGCTGGACTAGCGGGACCGGCAATGAGCAGTTCTTC. Its translation: CASSWTSGTGNEQFF.

This chain connects TRBV9 to TRBJ2-1, with a tentative D call TRBD1 (6 bases). The CDR3 contains 16 residues. V lost 4 bases and J 1 base, leaving 15 bases between the germline ends. Germline CDR1 is SGDLS and CDR2 is YYNGEE. The CDR3 loop reads CASSLQGRGSYNEQFF. For the CDR3, the DNA is TGTGCCAGCAGCCTACAGGGAAGGGGGTCCTACAATGAGCAGTTCTTC.

The chain combines TRBV7-8 with TRBJ1-2, with D tentatively TRBD1 (6 bases). The CDR3 loop spans 16 amino acids. V lost 5 bases to trimming and J lost 3 bases, with 19 bases between them. Germline V gives CDR1 SGHVS, CDR2 FQNEAQ. The CDR3 DNA reads TGTGCCAGCAGCAAGCCCCAACAGGGAGGGGACTATGGCTACACCTTC. Translating it yields CASSKPQQGGDYGYTF.

This chain links TRBV7-2 with TRBJ2-1; no clear D. This CDR3 contains 14 residues. V was cut by 5 bases and J by 2 bases, with 10 bases left in between. The V gene's germline CDR1 is SGHTA and CDR2 FQGNSA. CDR3 nucleotides: TGTGCCAGCAGCCCCTCTACCACCTACAATGAGCAGTTCTTC. Its translation: CASSPSTTYNEQFF.